The TCR beta chain under discussion was sequenced for a study of shared clonotypes between healthy human individuals. Notes on the study in general: It was observed that roughly 5% of naive CD4 clonotypes were shared across a handful of donors. Exclusively blood specimens were collected; tissue repertoires likely differ.

Trimming left V 6 bases short and J 7 bases short, with 10 bases between. This CDR3 comprises 12 residues. Germline loops: CDR1 MNHNY, CDR2 SVGAGI (reference sequence). Assay: immunoSEQ multiplex PCR; the TCRdb copy retains only in-frame clones and omits some. The sample yields about 660,000 clones, roughly 70% seen once. As for this clone: What it recognizes is unknown.

The clonotype comes from a woman in her twenties or thirties in good health. The sample was memory CD4+ T cells sorted from blood. The sample's subset: CD45RA-negative fraction. V and J are TRBV6-6 and TRBJ2-1; D is tentatively TRBD1 or TRBD2 (6 bases each). The CDR3 region is CASRGAGNEQFF. Here the CDR3 DNA reads TGTGCCAGCAGGGGGGCGGGAAATGAGCAGTTCTTC.